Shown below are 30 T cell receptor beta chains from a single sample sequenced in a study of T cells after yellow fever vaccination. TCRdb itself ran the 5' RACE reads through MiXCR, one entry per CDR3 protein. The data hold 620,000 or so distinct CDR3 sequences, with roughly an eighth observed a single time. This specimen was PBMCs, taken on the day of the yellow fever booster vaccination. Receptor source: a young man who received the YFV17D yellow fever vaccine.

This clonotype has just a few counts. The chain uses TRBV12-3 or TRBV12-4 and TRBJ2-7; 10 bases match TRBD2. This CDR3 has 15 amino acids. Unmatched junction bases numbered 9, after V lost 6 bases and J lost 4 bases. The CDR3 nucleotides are TGTGCCAGCAGCCCGGGAGCGGGAGGGCTGTACGAGCAGTACTTC. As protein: CASSPGAGGLYEQYF.

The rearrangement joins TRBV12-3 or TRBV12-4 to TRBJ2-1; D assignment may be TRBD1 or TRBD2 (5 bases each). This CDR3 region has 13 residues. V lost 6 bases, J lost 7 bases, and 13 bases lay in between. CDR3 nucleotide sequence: TGTGCCAGCAGGGGGACGTTGGGGAATGAGCAGTTCTTC. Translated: CASRGTLGNEQFF.

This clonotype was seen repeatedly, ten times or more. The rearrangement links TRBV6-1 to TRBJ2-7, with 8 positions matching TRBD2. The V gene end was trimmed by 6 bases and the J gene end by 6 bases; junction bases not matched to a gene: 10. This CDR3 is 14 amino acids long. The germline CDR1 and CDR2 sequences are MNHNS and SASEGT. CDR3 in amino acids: CASRFGRASSEQYF. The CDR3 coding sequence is TGTGCCAGCAGATTCGGGAGGGCCAGCTCCGAGCAGTACTTC.

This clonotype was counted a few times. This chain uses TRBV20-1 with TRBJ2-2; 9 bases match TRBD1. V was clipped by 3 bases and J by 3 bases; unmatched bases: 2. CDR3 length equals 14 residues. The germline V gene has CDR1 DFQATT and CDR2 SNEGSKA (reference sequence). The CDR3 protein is CSASRTGDTGELFF. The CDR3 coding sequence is TGCAGTGCTAGTAGGACAGGGGACACCGGGGAGCTGTTTTTT.

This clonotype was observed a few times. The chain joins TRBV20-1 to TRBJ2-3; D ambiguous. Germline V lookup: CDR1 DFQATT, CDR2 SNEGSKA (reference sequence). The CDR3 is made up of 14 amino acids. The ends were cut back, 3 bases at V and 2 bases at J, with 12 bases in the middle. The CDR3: CSASGFGHTDTQYF. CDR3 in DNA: TGCAGTGCTAGTGGTTTCGGTCACACAGATACGCAGTATTTT.

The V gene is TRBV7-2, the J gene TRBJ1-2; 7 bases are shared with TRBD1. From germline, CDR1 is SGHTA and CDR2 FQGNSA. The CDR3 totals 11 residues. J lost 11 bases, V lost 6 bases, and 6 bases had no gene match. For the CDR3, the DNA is TGTGCCAGCAGGACCGGGACAGAGTACACCTTC. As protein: CASRTGTEYTF.

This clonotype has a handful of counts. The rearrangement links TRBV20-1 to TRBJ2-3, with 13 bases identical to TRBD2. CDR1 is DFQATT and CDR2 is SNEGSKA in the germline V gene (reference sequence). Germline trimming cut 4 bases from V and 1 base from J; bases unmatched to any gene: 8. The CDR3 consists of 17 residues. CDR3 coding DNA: TGCAGTGCTACGAGCCGCGGGACTAGCGGGGGCACAGATACGCAGTATTTT. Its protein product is CSATSRGTSGGTDTQYF.

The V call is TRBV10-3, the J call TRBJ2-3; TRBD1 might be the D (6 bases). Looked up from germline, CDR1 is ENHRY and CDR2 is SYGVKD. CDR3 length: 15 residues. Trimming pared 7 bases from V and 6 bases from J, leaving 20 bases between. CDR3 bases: TGTGCCATCAACTCTGGGGGCTCCAAACAGGATACGCAGTATTTT. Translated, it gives CAINSGGSKQDTQYF.

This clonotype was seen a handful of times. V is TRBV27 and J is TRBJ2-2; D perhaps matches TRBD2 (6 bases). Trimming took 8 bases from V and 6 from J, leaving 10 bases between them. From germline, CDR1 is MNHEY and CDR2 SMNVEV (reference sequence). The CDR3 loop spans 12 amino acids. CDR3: CASVGGSGELFF. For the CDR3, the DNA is TGTGCCAGCGTTGGGGGGTCCGGGGAGCTGTTTTTT.

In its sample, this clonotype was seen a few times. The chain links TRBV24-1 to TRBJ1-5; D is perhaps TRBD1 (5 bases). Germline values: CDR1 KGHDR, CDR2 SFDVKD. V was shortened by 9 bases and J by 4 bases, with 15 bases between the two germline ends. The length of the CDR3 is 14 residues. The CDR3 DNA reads TGTGCCACCCAACTGGAGGGGCAAAATCAGCCCCAGCATTTT. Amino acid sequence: CATQLEGQNQPQHF.

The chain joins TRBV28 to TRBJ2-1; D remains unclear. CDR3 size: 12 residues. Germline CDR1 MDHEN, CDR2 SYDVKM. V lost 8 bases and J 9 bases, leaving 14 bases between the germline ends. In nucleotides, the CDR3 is TGTGCCAGCGCCTCTCCCCGTCGTGAGCAGTTCTTC. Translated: CASASPRREQFF. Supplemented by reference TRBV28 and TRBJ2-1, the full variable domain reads DVKVTQSSRYLVKRTGEKVFLECVQDMDHENMFWYRQDPGLGLRLIYFSYDVKMKEKGDIPEGYSVSREKKERFSLILESASTNQTSMYLCASASPRREQFFGPGTRLTVL.

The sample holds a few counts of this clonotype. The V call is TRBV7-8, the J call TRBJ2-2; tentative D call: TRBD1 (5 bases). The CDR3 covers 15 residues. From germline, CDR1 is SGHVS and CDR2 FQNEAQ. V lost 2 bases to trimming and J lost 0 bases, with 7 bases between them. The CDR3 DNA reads TGTGCCAGCAGCTTAAACAGGTCGAACACCGGGGAGCTGTTTTTT. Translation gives CASSLNRSNTGELFF.

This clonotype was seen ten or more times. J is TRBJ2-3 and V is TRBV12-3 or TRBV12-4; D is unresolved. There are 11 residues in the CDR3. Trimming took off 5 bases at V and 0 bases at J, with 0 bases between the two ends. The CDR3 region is CASSSTDTQYF. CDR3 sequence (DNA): TGTGCCAGCAGTAGCACAGATACGCAGTATTTT.

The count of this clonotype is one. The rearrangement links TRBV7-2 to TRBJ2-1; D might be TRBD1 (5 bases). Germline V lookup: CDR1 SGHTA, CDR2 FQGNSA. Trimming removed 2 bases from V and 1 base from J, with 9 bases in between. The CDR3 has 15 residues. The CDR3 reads CASSLRQPSYNEQFF. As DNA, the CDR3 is TGTGCCAGCAGCTTACGACAGCCTTCCTACAATGAGCAGTTCTTC.

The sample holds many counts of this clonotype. The CDR3, as DNA: TGTGCCAGCAGTTTCCGTGGAAAGATGAACAATGAGCAGTTCTTC. It encodes CASSFRGKMNNEQFF. The chain uses TRBV12-3 or TRBV12-4 and TRBJ2-1, with no clear D. This CDR3 is 15 amino acids long. V lost 3 bases and J 5 bases, leaving 14 bases between the germline ends.

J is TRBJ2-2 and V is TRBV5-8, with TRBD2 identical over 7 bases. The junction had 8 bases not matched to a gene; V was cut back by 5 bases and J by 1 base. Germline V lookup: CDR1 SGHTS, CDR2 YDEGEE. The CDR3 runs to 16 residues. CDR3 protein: CASSPRLAENTGELFF. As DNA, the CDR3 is TGTGCCAGCAGTCCGCGACTAGCCGAGAACACCGGGGAGCTGTTTTTT.

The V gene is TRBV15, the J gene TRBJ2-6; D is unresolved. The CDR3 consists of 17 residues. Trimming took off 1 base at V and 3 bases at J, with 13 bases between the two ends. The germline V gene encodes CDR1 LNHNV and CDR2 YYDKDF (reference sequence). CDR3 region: CATSRGTDPVGANVLTF. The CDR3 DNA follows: TGTGCCACCAGCAGAGGGACCGACCCCGTTGGGGCCAACGTCCTGACTTTC.

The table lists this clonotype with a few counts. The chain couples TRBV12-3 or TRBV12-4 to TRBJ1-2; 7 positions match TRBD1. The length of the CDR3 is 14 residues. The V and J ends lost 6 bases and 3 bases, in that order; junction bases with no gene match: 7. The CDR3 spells CASSLQGPYYGYTF. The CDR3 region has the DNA TGTGCCAGCAGCTTACAGGGGCCCTACTATGGCTACACCTTC.

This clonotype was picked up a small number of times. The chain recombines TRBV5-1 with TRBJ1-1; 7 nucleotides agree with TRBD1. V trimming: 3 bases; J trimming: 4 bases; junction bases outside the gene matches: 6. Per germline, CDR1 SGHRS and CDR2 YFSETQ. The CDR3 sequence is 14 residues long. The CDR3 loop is CASSSQGWGTEAFF. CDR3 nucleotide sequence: TGCGCCAGCAGCTCACAGGGGTGGGGCACTGAAGCTTTCTTT.

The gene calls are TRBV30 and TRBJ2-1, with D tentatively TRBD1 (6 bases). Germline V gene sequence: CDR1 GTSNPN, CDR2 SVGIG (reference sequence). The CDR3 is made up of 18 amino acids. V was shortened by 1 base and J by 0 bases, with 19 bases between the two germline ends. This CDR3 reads CAWSGEGGGLPSYNEQFF. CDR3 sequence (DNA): TGTGCCTGGAGTGGTGAAGGGGGTGGTCTACCCTCCTACAATGAGCAGTTCTTC.

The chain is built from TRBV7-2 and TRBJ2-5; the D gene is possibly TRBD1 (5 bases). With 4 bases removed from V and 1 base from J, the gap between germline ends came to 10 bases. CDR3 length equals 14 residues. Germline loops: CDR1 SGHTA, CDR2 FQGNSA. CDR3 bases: TGTGCCAGCAGCTGGATCCAGGGCCAAGAGACCCAGTACTTC. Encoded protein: CASSWIQGQETQYF.

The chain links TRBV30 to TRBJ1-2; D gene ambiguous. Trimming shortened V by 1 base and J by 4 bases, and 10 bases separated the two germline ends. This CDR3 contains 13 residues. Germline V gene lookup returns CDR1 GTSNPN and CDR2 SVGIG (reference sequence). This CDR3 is CAWSEAGRYGYTF. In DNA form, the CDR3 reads TGTGCCTGGAGTGAGGCAGGCCGCTATGGCTACACCTTC. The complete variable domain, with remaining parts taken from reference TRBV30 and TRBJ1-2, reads SQTIHQWPATLVQPVGSPLSLECTVEGTSNPNLYWYRQAAGRGLQLLFYSVGIGQISSEVPQNLSASRPQDRQFILSSKKLLLSDSGFYLCAWSEAGRYGYTFGSGTRLTVV.

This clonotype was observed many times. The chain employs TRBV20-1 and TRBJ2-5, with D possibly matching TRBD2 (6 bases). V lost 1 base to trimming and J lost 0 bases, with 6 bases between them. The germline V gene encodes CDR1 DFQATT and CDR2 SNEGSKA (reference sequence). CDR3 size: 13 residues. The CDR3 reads CSARGDYQETQYF. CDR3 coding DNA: TGCAGTGCTAGAGGGGACTACCAAGAGACCCAGTACTTC.

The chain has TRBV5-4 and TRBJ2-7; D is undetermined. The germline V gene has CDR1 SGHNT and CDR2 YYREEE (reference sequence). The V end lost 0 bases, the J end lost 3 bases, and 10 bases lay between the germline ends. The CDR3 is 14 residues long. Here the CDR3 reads CASSLEGRIYEQYF. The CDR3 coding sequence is TGTGCCAGCAGCTTGGAGGGCCGGATCTACGAGCAGTACTTC.

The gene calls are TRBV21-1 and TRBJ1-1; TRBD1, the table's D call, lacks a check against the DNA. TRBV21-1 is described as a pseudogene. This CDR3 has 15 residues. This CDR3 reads CASSISGTANTEAFF. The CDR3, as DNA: TGTGCCAGCAGCATTTCCGGGACAGCGAACACTGAAGCTTTCTTT.

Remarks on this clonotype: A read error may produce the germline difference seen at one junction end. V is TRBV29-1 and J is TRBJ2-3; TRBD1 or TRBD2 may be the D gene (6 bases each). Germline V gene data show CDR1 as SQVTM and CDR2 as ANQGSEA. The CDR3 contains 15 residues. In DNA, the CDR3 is TGCTGCGTTGAAGGGGGGACGCGCTTACAGGATACGCAGTATTTT. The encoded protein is CCVEGGTRLQDTQYF.

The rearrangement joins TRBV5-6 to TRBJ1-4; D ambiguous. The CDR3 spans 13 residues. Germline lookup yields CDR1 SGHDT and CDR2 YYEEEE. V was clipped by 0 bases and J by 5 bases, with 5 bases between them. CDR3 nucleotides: TGTGCCAGCAGCTTGGCGGACAATGAAAAACTGTTTTTT. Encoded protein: CASSLADNEKLFF.

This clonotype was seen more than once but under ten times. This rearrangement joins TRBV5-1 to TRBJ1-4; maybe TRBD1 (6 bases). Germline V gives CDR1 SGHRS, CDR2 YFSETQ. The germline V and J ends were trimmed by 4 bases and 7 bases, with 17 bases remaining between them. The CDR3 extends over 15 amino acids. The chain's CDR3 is CASSLARLGGEKLFF. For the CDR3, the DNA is TGCGCCAGCAGCCTGGCCCGACTAGGGGGTGAAAAACTGTTTTTT.

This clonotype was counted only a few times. CDR3: CASSSSTEPPYEQYF. DNA for the CDR3: TGTGCCAGCAGCTCCTCGACGGAACCCCCCTACGAGCAGTACTTC. The V gene is TRBV7-6, the J gene TRBJ2-7, with no clear D. The V and J ends lost 4 bases and 2 bases respectively, with 15 bases between them. Germline V gene lookup returns CDR1 SGHVS and CDR2 FNYEAQ. The CDR3 is 15 residues long.

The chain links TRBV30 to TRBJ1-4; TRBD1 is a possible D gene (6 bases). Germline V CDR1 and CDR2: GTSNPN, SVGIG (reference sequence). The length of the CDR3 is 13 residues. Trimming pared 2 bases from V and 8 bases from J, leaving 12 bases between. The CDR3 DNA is TGTGCCTGGAGTAAGACAGGTTACGAAAAACTGTTTTTT. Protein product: CAWSKTGYEKLFF.